The entry that follows covers one T cell receptor beta chain sequence. Its target is not known. The sample originates from a study of OX40 agonist ivuxolimab in advanced cancers. Across the whole study: Every patient in dose escalation had hepatocellular carcinoma, melanoma, renal cell or head and neck cancer. The study, taken as a whole, reports: Average numbers of expanded clones were greater in CD8+ T cells than in CD4+. Dose levels from 0.1 to 3.0 mg/kg saw CD4+ and CD8+ blood T cells expand clonally by week 6.

Clones were read by immunoSEQ multiplex PCR, and TCRdb kept only the in-frame ones, dropping some. The sample holds 55,000 to 75,000 clones, 81% seen once. CDR3 length: 12 amino acids. Germline assignment: CDR1 SGHRS and CDR2 YFSETQ. The V end lost 0 bases, the J end lost 9 bases, and 4 bases lay between the germline ends. The rearrangement links TRBV5-1 to TRBJ1-6; D remains unclear. The sequence came from an adult with an advanced solid tumor such as melanoma, head and neck, liver or kidney cancer. Source: CD4+ or CD8+ T cells sorted from blood, taken in a trial of the OX40 agonist ivuxolimab. The CDR3 sequence is CASSLDSSPLHF. The CDR3 coding sequence is TGCGCCAGCAGCTTGGATAGTTCACCCCTCCACTTT.